This TCR beta chain was identified during a study of CD8+ T cells in alopecia areata. In the study overall: A 6-month off-drug phase came after tofacitinib, which had lasted 6 to 18 months.

Only one count was recorded for this clone. Extraction of RNA preceded its reverse transcription into cDNA, which served as the sequencing template. Sequenced by immunoSEQ multiplex PCR; TCRdb stores in-frame clones only, minus some. The repertoire has fewer than 250,000 clones, about three fifths of them found once; the top ten carry about 0.69%. Treatment: oral pan-JAK inhibitor, 5-10 mg twice daily. Germline CDR1 reads SGDLS; CDR2 reads YYNGEE. This CDR3 has 16 amino acids. V trimming: 2 bases; J trimming: 3 bases; junction bases outside the gene matches: 6. This sample comprised CD4+ T cells sorted from blood, obtained at week 4, from a patient treated with tofacitinib. The gene calls are TRBV9 and TRBJ2-4; 9 bases are a match to TRBD2. The TCR was taken from a human donor with alopecia areata. The chain's CDR3 is CASSVASGIHKNIQYF. CDR3 DNA: TGTGCCAGCAGCGTCGCTAGCGGGATACACAAAAACATTCAGTACTTC.